This T cell receptor (beta chain) stems from a study of patients and donors after allogeneic stem cell transplantation. TCRdb analysed the RT-PCR reads with MiXCR anew, one entry per CDR3 protein. The sample lists about 960,000 distinct CDR3 sequences, approximately 18% occurring once. With 0 bases removed from V and 8 bases from J, the gap between germline ends came to 12 bases. Per the germline V gene, CDR1 is MGHRA and CDR2 is YSYEKL. The CDR3 consists of 14 residues. The chain couples TRBV4-1 to TRBJ2-3; D is perhaps TRBD1 (6 bases). Sequencing input: blood, either unsorted or a sorted T cell fraction (not recorded which). The sequence was collected from a human donor who was either an allogeneic HSCT recipient or a stem cell or donor lymphocyte infusion donor (not recorded which). It is not recorded whose cells these are; they may come from a transplant donor. CDR3 residues: CASSQEGAPGTQYF. The CDR3 DNA is TGCGCCAGCAGCCAAGAGGGGGCTCCTGGTACGCAGTATTTT.